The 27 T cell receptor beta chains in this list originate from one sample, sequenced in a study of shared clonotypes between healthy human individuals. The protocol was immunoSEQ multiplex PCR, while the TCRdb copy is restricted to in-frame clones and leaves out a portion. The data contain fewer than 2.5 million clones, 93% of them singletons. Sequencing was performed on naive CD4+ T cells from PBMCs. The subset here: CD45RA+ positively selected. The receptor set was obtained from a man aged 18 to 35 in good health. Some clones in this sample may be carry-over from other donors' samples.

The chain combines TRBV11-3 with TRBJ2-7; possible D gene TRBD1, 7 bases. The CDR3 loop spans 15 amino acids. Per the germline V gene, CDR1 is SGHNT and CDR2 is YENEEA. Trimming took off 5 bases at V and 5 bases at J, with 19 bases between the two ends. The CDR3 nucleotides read TGTGCCAGCAGCCCCCGGGGGCAGGGGGGCAACGAGCAGTACTTC. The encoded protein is CASSPRGQGGNEQYF. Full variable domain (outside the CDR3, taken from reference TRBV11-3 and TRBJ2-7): EAGVVQSPRYKIIEKKQPVAFWCNPISGHNTLYWYLQNLGQGPELLIRYENEEAVDDSQLPKDRFSAERLKGVDSTLKIQPAELGDSAVYLCASSPRGQGGNEQYFGPGTRLTVT.

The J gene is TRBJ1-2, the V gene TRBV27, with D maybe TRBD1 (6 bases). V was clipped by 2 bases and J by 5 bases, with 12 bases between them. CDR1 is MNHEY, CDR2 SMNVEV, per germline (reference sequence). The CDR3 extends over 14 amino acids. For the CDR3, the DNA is TGTGCCAGCAGTTTAACAGGGATGGGTTATGGCTACACCTTC. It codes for CASSLTGMGYGYTF.

The CDR3 spells CASSIRTGSYNEQFF. In nucleotides, the CDR3 is TGTGCCAGTAGTATTCGGACGGGGTCCTACAATGAGCAGTTCTTC. This chain uses TRBV19 with TRBJ2-1; TRBD2 might be the D (5 bases). Trimming stripped 3 bases from V and 1 base from J, with 10 bases between. Germline CDR1 reads LNHDA; CDR2 reads SQIVND (reference sequence). This CDR3 contains 15 residues.

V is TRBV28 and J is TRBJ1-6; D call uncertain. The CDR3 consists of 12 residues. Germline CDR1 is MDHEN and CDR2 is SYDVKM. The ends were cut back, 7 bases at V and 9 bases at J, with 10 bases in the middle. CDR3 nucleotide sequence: TGTGCCAGCACTACTCACAGTTCACCCCTCCACTTT. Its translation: CASTTHSSPLHF.

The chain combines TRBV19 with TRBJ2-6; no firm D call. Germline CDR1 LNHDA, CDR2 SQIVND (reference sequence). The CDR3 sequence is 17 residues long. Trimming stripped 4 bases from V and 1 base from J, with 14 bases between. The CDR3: CASSTVALQSGANVLTF. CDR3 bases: TGTGCCAGTAGTACTGTTGCGCTCCAGTCTGGGGCCAACGTCCTGACTTTC.

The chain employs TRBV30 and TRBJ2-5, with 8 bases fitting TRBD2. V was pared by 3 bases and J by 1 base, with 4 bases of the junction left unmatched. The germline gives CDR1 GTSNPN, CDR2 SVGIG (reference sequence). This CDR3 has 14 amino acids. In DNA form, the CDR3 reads TGTGCCTGGAGCCAGGGACTAGTCCAAGAGACCCAGTACTTC. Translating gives CAWSQGLVQETQYF.

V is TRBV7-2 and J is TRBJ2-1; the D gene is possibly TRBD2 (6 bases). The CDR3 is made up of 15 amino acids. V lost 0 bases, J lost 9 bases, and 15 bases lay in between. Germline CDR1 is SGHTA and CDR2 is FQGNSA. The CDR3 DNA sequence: TGTGCCAGCAGCTTAGCGGGCCCAACCGGGGGTGAGCAGTTCTTC. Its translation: CASSLAGPTGGEQFF.

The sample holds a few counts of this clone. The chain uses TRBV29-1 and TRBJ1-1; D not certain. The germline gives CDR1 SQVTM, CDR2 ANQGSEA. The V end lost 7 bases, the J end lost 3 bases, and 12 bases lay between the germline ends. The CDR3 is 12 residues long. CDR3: CSAHEGDTEAFF. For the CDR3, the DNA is TGCAGCGCCCACGAGGGCGACACTGAAGCTTTCTTT.

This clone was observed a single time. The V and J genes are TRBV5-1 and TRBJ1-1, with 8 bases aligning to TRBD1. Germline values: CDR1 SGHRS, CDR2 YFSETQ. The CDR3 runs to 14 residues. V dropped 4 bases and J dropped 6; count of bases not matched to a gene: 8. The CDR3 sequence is CASSGAQGAAEAFF. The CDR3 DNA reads TGCGCCAGCAGCGGGGCGCAGGGGGCGGCTGAAGCTTTCTTT.

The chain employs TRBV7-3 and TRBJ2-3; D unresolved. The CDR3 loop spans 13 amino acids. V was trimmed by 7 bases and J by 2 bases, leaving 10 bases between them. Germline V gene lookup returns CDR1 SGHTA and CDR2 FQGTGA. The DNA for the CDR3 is TGTGCCAGCACCCCCGGGTCCACAGATACGCAGTATTTT. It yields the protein CASTPGSTDTQYF.

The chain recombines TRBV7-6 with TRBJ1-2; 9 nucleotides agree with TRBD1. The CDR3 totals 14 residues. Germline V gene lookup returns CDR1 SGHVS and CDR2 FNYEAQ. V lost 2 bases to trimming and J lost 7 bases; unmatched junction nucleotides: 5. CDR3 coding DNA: TGTGCCAGCAGCTTACAACAGGGGGCAGGTGGCTACACCTTC. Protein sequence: CASSLQQGAGGYTF. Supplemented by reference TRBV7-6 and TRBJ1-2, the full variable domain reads GAGVSQSPRYKVTKRGQDVALRCDPISGHVSLYWYRQALGQGPEFLTYFNYEAQQDKSGLPNDRFSAERPEGSISTLTIQRTEQRDSAMYRCASSLQQGAGGYTFGSGTRLTVV.

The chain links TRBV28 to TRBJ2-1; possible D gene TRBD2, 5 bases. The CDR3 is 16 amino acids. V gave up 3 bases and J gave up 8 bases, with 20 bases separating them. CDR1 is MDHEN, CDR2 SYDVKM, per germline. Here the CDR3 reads CASSLPRAWERDEQFF. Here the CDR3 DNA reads TGTGCCAGCAGTTTGCCTCGCGCGTGGGAGAGGGATGAGCAGTTCTTC.

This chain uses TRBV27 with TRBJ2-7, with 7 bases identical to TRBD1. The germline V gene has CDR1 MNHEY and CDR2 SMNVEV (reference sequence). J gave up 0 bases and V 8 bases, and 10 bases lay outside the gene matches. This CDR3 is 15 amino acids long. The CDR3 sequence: CASRRYTGASYEQYF. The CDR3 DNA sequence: TGTGCCAGCCGACGGTACACAGGGGCCTCCTACGAGCAGTACTTC.

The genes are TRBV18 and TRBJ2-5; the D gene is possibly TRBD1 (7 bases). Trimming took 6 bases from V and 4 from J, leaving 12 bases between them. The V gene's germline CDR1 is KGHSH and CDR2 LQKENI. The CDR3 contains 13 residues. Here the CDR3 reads CASSEGTVETQYF. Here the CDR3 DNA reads TGTGCCAGCTCGGAGGGGACAGTAGAGACCCAGTACTTC.

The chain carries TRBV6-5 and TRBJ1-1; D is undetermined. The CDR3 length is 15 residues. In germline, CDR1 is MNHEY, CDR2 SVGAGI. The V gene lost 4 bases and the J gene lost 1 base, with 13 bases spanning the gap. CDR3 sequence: CASSSGVSRNTEAFF. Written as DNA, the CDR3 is TGTGCCAGCAGTTCCGGGGTCTCACGGAACACTGAAGCTTTCTTT.

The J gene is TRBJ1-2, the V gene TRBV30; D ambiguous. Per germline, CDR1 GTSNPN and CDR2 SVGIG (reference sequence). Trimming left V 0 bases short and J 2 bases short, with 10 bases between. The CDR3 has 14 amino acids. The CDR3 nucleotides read TGTGCCTGGAGTGTACGTCGGCGGAACTATGGCTACACCTTC. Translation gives CAWSVRRRNYGYTF.

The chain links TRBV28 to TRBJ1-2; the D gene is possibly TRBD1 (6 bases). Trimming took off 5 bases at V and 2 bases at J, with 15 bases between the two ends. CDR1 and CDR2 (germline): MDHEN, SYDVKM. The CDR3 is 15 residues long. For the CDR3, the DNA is TGTGCCAGCAGTCTAGGGGGGGCGCACAACTATGGCTACACCTTC. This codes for CASSLGGAHNYGYTF.

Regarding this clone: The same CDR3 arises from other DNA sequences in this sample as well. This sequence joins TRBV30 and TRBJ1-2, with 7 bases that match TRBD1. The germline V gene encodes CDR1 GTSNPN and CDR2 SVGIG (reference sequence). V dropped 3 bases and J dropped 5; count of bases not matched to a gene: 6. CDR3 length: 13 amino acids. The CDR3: CAWRGGGGYGYTF. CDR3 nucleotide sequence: TGTGCCTGGAGAGGGGGCGGCGGGTATGGCTACACCTTC. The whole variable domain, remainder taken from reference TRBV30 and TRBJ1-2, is SQTIHQWPATLVQPVGSPLSLECTVEGTSNPNLYWYRQAAGRGLQLLFYSVGIGQISSEVPQNLSASRPQDRQFILSSKKLLLSDSGFYLCAWRGGGGYGYTFGSGTRLTVV.

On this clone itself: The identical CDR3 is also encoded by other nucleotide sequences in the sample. CDR3 DNA sequence: TGTGCCAGCTCACCCGGACAGGGAGAGAACACTGAAGCTTTCTTT. As protein: CASSPGQGENTEAFF. The rearrangement links TRBV18 to TRBJ1-1, with TRBD1 matching 8 bases. V was pared by 3 bases and J by 1 base, with 4 bases of the junction left unmatched. Germline V lookup: CDR1 KGHSH, CDR2 LQKENI. The CDR3 is 15 residues long.

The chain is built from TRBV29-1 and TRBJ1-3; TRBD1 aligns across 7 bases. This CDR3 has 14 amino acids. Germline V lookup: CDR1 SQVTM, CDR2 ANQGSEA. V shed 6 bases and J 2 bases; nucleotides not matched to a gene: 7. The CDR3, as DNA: TGCAGCGTAGCCGGGACAGTAACTGGAAACACCATATATTTT. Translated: CSVAGTVTGNTIYF.

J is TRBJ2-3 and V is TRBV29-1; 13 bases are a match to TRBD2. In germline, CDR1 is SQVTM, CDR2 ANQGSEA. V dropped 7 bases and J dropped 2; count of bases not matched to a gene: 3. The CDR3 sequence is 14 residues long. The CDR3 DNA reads TGCAGCGAGGGACTAGCGGGAAACACAGATACGCAGTATTTT. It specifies CSEGLAGNTDTQYF.

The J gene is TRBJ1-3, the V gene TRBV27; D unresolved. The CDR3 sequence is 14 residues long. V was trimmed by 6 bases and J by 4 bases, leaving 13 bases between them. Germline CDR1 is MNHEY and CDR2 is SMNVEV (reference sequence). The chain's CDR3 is CASRGLSSGNTIYF. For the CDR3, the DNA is TGTGCCAGCAGGGGCCTGAGCTCGGGAAACACCATATATTTT.

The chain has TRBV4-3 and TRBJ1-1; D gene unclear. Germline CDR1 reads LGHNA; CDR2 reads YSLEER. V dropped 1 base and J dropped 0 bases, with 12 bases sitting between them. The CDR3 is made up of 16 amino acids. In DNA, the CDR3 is TGCGCCAGCAGCCAAGGTTCGCAGGCTTTGAACACTGAAGCTTTCTTT. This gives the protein CASSQGSQALNTEAFF.

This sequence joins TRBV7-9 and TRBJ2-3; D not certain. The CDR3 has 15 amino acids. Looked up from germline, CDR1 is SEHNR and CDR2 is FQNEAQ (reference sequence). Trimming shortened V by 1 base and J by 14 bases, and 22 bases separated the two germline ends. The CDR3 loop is CASSLVQSPTIRTYF. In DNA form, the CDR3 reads TGTGCCAGCAGCTTAGTCCAGTCTCCCACTATACGCACGTATTTT.

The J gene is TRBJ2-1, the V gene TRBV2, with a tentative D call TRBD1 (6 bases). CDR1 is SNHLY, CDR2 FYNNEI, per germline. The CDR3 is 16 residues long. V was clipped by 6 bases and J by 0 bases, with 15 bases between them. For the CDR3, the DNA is TGTGCCAGCAGAGGGAAAACAGGGTTCTCCTACAATGAGCAGTTCTTC. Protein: CASRGKTGFSYNEQFF. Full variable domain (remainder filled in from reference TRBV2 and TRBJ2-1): EPEVTQTPSHQVTQMGQEVILRCVPISNHLYFYWYRQILGQKVEFLVSFYNNEISEKSEIFDDQFSVERPDGSNFTLKIRSTKLEDSAMYFCASRGKTGFSYNEQFFGPGTRLTVL.

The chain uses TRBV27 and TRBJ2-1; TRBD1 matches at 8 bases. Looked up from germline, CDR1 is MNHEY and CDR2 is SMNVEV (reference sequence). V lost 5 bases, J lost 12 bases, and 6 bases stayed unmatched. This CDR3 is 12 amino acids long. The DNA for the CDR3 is TGTGCCAGCAGTCTGTTAACAGGGGGGCAGTTCTTC. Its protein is CASSLLTGGQFF.

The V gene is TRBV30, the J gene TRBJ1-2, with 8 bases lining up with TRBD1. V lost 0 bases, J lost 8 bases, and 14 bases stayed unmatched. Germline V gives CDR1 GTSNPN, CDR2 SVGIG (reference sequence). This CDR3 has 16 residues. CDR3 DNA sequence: TGTGCCTGGAGTGTGGCAATCCCAGGGGGCGGGTTGGGCTACACCTTC. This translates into CAWSVAIPGGGLGYTF.